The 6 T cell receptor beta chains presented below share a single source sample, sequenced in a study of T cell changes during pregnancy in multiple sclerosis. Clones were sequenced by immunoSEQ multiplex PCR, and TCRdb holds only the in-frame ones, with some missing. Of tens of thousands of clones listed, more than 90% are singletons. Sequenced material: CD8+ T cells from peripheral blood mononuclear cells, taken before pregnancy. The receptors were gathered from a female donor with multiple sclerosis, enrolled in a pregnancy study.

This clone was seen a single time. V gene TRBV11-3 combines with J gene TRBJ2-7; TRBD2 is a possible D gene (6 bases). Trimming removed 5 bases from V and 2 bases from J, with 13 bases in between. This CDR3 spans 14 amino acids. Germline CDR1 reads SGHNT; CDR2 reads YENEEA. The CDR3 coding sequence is TGTGCCAGCAGCCCAACCGGCGGGACCTACGAGCAGTACTTC. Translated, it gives CASSPTGGTYEQYF.

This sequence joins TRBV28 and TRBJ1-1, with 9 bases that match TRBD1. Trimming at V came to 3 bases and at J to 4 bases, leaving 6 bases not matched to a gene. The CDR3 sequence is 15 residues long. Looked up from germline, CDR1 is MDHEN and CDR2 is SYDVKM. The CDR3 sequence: CASSLFDRGVTEAFF. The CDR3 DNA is TGTGCCAGCAGTTTGTTCGACAGGGGGGTCACTGAAGCTTTCTTT.

This CDR3 is CASSESRGLGGELFF. CDR3 DNA: TGTGCCAGCAGTGAATCCAGGGGGCTGGGCGGGGAGCTGTTTTTT. The chain carries TRBV2 and TRBJ2-2; 8 nucleotides line up with TRBD1. Trimming removed 2 bases from V and 7 bases from J; junction bases left unmatched: 6. Germline V gives CDR1 SNHLY, CDR2 FYNNEI. This CDR3 is built from 15 residues.

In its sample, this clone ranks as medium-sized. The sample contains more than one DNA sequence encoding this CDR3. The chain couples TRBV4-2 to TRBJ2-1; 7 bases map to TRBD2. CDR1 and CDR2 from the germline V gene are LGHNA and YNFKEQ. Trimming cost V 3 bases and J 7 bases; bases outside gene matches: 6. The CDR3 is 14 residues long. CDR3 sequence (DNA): TGTGCCAGCAGCCACCCCGGGGAGGGAAATGAGCAGTTCTTC. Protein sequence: CASSHPGEGNEQFF.

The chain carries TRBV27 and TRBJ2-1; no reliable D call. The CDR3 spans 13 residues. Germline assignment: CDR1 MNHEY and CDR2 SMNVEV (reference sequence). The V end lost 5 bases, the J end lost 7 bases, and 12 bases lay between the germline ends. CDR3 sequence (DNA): TGTGCCAGCAGTCTGACTGAGTGGAATGAGCAGTTCTTC. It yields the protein CASSLTEWNEQFF.

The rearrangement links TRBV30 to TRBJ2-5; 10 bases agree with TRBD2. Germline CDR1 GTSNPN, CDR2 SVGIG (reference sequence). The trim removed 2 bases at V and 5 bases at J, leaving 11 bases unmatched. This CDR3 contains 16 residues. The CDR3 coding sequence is TGTGCCTGGAGTATCCTGGGACTAGCGTCACAGGAGACCCAGTACTTC. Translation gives CAWSILGLASQETQYF.